The 27 T cell receptor beta chains listed next were all sequenced from one sample in a study of blood T cell repertoires in COVID-19. Repertoires were generated with immunoSEQ multiplex PCR, while TCRdb's copy carries only in-frame clones and drops some. Among 250,000 or so clones listed, around 86% were seen once. What was sequenced was peripheral blood. The receptors shown here come from a woman under 40 with active or convalescent COVID-19.

The chain joins TRBV27 to TRBJ2-7, with D possibly being TRBD2 (6 bases). The CDR3 loop spans 15 amino acids. The V gene's germline CDR1 is MNHEY and CDR2 SMNVEV (reference sequence). The ends were cut back, 5 bases at V and 1 base at J, with 15 bases in the middle. CDR3 in DNA: TGTGCCAGCAGTCTTCTAGCGACTCCTTCCTACGAGCAGTACTTC. Protein product: CASSLLATPSYEQYF.

This clone was seen only a few times. J is TRBJ1-2 and V is TRBV27; TRBD1 aligns across 9 bases. Germline CDR1 is MNHEY and CDR2 is SMNVEV (reference sequence). The CDR3 length is 14 residues. V lost 8 bases to trimming and J lost 3 bases; unmatched junction nucleotides: 7. CDR3 sequence (DNA): TGTGCCAGCCGATCCGACAGGGGGGACTATGGCTACACCTTC. It translates to CASRSDRGDYGYTF.

The chain recombines TRBV24-1 with TRBJ1-5, with 12 nucleotides matching TRBD1. The CDR3 runs to 15 residues. The junction had 2 bases not matched to a gene; V was cut back by 3 bases and J by 6 bases. Germline CDR1 KGHDR, CDR2 SFDVKD. CDR3 sequence (DNA): TGTGCCACCAGTGATGGGACAGGGGGCCTTCAGCCCCAGCATTTT. It codes for CATSDGTGGLQPQHF.

J is TRBJ1-2 and V is TRBV6-5, with 7 bases lining up with TRBD1. The V segment lost 5 bases and the J segment 7 bases; nucleotides outside the gene matches: 7. This CDR3 has 13 amino acids. Germline values: CDR1 MNHEY, CDR2 SVGAGI. CDR3 sequence reads: CASSHRGGRGYTF. CDR3 DNA sequence: TGTGCCAGCAGTCACAGGGGAGGCCGTGGCTACACCTTC.

J is TRBJ1-2 and V is TRBV6-5; 10 bases fit TRBD1. This CDR3 is built from 16 residues. With V trimmed by 0 bases and J by 0 bases, 1 base remained unmatched. CDR1 and CDR2 from the germline V gene are MNHEY and SVGAGI. The CDR3 DNA sequence: TGTGCCAGCAGTTACTCGGGGACAGGGGCTAACTATGGCTACACCTTC. The encoded protein is CASSYSGTGANYGYTF.

This CDR3 is CASSSRTDTQYF. In DNA, the CDR3 is TGTGCCAGTAGTTCCCGTACAGATACGCAGTATTTT. The genes are TRBV19 and TRBJ2-3, with unresolved D. The V end was cut by 5 bases, the J end by 3 bases, with 6 bases between. This CDR3 region has 12 residues. CDR1 LNHDA and CDR2 SQIVND come from the germline V gene (reference sequence).

The rearrangement uses TRBV5-3 and TRBJ1-5; possibly TRBD1 for D (5 bases). TRBV5-3 is sorted into the ORF group, with uncertain function. Trimming took off 4 bases at V and 0 bases at J, with 11 bases between the two ends. The CDR3 has 15 amino acids. The CDR3 DNA reads TGTGCCAGAAGCCCCCGACAGAATAGCAATCAGCCCCAGCATTTT. Its protein is CARSPRQNSNQPQHF.

The chain combines TRBV5-1 with TRBJ2-6, with 10 bases lining up with TRBD1. The CDR3 has 17 residues. Germline lookup yields CDR1 SGHRS and CDR2 YFSETQ. V shed 0 bases, J shed 3 bases, and the junction held 3 bases outside the gene matches. This chain's CDR3 is CASSLGRTGGGANVLTF. For the CDR3, the DNA is TGCGCCAGCAGCTTGGGAAGGACAGGGGGTGGGGCCAACGTCCTGACTTTC.

This chain connects TRBV6-2 or TRBV6-3 to TRBJ2-2; a weak D match, TRBD1 (6 bases). V dropped 0 bases and J dropped 2 bases, with 22 bases sitting between them. Per the germline V gene, CDR1 is MNHEY and CDR2 is SVGEGT. The CDR3 contains 20 residues. CDR3 bases: TGTGCCAGCAGTTACTCGATGAGGGGGAGCCAATTCAGTAACACCGGGGAGCTGTTTTTT. Translation: CASSYSMRGSQFSNTGELFF.

The rearrangement uses TRBV7-2 and TRBJ2-2; D unresolved. CDR1 is SGHTA and CDR2 is FQGNSA in the germline V gene. V shed 2 bases and J shed 8 bases, with 9 bases lying between them. The CDR3 sequence is 13 residues long. CDR3 protein: CASSLIAAGELFF. The CDR3 DNA reads as TGTGCCAGCAGCTTAATTGCGGCGGGGGAGCTGTTTTTT.

V gene TRBV4-3 combines with J gene TRBJ2-1; a possible D gene is TRBD2 (7 bases). Between the trimmed V and J ends, which lost 0 bases and 0 bases, there was a span of 21 bases. Looked up from germline, CDR1 is LGHNA and CDR2 is YSLEER. The CDR3 is 20 residues long. In DNA form, the CDR3 reads TGCGCCAGCAGCCAAGATTTTGGGGGGGGCAGACTGAGCTCCTACAATGAGCAGTTCTTC. It encodes CASSQDFGGGRLSSYNEQFF.

The rearrangement joins TRBV29-1 to TRBJ1-2; 7 bases map to TRBD1. The CDR3 spans 12 residues. CDR1 and CDR2 (germline): SQVTM, ANQGSEA. V dropped 5 bases and J dropped 2; count of bases not matched to a gene: 2. As DNA, the CDR3 is TGCAGCGTTTCGACAGGGAACTATGGCTACACCTTC. Its protein product is CSVSTGNYGYTF.

The CDR3 protein is CASRRRASGGVKTDTQYF. The CDR3 DNA sequence: TGTGCCAGCCGTCGGAGGGCTAGCGGGGGGGTTAAAACAGATACGCAGTATTTT. The rearrangement uses TRBV3-1 (or the pseudogene TRBV3-2) and TRBJ2-3; 12 bases are shared with TRBD2. Germline-derived CDR1 and CDR2 are LGHDT and YNNKEL (reference sequence). The CDR3 consists of 18 residues. The V segment lost 8 bases and the J segment 3 bases; nucleotides outside the gene matches: 15.

This clone came up once. V is TRBV5-1 and J is TRBJ2-7; 11 bases line up with TRBD1. Trimming took 4 bases from V and 6 from J; bases not matched to a gene: 3. Germline lookup yields CDR1 SGHRS and CDR2 YFSETQ. The CDR3 sequence is 13 residues long. The CDR3 region has the DNA TGCGCCAGCAGCCCGGGACAGGGGGGCGAGCAGTACTTC. Its protein is CASSPGQGGEQYF.

The genes are TRBV3-1 (or the pseudogene TRBV3-2) and TRBJ1-2, with TRBD1 matching over 10 bases. CDR1 LGHDT and CDR2 YNNKEL come from the germline V gene (reference sequence). The CDR3 is made up of 14 amino acids. The V and J ends lost 5 bases and 7 bases, in that order; junction bases with no gene match: 7. The CDR3 sequence is CASSYRGTGAGYTF. The DNA for the CDR3 is TGTGCCAGCAGCTACCGCGGGACAGGGGCTGGCTACACCTTC.

The CDR3 sequence is CASSVTGRGSPLHF. CDR3 DNA sequence: TGTGCCAGCAGTGTAACAGGGCGGGGGTCACCCCTCCACTTT. V is TRBV2 and J is TRBJ1-6, with a weak D call TRBD1 (6 bases). Per germline, CDR1 SNHLY and CDR2 FYNNEI. The CDR3 sequence is 14 residues long. The V end lost 4 bases, the J end lost 10 bases, and 14 bases lay between the germline ends. Filled out from reference TRBV2 and TRBJ1-6, the complete variable domain reads EPEVTQTPSHQVTQMGQEVILRCVPISNHLYFYWYRQILGQKVEFLVSFYNNEISEKSEIFDDQFSVERPDGSNFTLKIRSTKLEDSAMYFCASSVTGRGSPLHFGNGTRLTVT.

Comment on this clone: The same CDR3 can be traced to other DNA sequences in this sample. The V gene is TRBV6-5, the J gene TRBJ1-2; 7 bases are shared with TRBD1. V dropped 8 bases and J dropped 8; count of bases not matched to a gene: 8. Germline values: CDR1 MNHEY, CDR2 SVGAGI. The CDR3 length is 12 residues. The DNA of the CDR3 is TGTGCCAGCTCGACCCGCAGGGGGGGCTACACCTTC. The encoded protein is CASSTRRGGYTF.

The chain employs TRBV7-9 and TRBJ1-1; maybe TRBD1 (5 bases). The CDR3 is made up of 15 amino acids. V lost 0 bases to trimming and J lost 1 base, with 9 bases between them. Germline V gene data show CDR1 as SEHNR and CDR2 as FQNEAQ (reference sequence). The DNA for the CDR3 is TGTGCCAGCAGCTTAGCAAGACAGCAGAACACTGAAGCTTTCTTT. Amino acid sequence: CASSLARQQNTEAFF. The full variable domain, with the rest looked up from reference TRBV7-9 and TRBJ1-1, is DTGVSQNPRHKITKRGQNVTFRCDPISEHNRLYWYRQTLGQGPEFLTYFQNEAQLEKSRLLSDRFSAERPKGSFSTLEIQRTEQGDSAMYLCASSLARQQNTEAFFGQGTRLTVV.

J is TRBJ2-3 and V is TRBV6-2 or TRBV6-3, with TRBD2 identical over 12 bases. V trimming: 6 bases; J trimming: 5 bases; junction bases outside the gene matches: 18. The CDR3 has 19 residues. The germline V gene has CDR1 MNHEY and CDR2 SVGEGT. Written as DNA, the CDR3 is TGTGCCAGCAGCAAACTAGCGGGGGGACGAATCGGTTTTGGAGATACGCAGTATTTT. As protein: CASSKLAGGRIGFGDTQYF.

The chain has TRBV10-3 and TRBJ1-1; 8 bases are shared with TRBD1. Germline trimming cut 10 bases from V and 2 bases from J; bases unmatched to any gene: 9. The CDR3 is 14 amino acids. Germline V CDR1 and CDR2: ENHRY, SYGVKD. The CDR3 is CANKAQGDNTEAFF. For the CDR3, the DNA is TGTGCCAACAAAGCACAGGGGGATAACACTGAAGCTTTCTTT.

The rearrangement links TRBV28 to TRBJ1-5, with D possibly TRBD1 on 6 matching bases. In germline, CDR1 is MDHEN, CDR2 SYDVKM. The germline V and J ends were trimmed by 6 bases and 5 bases, with 11 bases remaining between them. The CDR3 has 13 residues. CDR3 loop: CASSLQGYQPQHF. As DNA, the CDR3 is TGTGCCAGCAGCCTACAGGGTTATCAGCCCCAGCATTTT.

The chain is built from TRBV3-1 (or the pseudogene TRBV3-2) and TRBJ1-1, with 9 bases that match TRBD1. The V gene end was trimmed by 4 bases and the J gene end by 10 bases; junction bases not matched to a gene: 7. The CDR3 runs to 13 residues. In germline, CDR1 is LGHDT, CDR2 YNNKEL (reference sequence). In nucleotides, the CDR3 is TGTGCCAGCAGCCTGGGACAGGGTCAGCGAGCTTTCTTT. Residues: CASSLGQGQRAFF.

The rearrangement uses TRBV7-9 and TRBJ1-3; D not certain. CDR1 is SEHNR and CDR2 is FQNEAQ in the germline V gene (reference sequence). Trimming removed 7 bases from V and 0 bases from J, with 16 bases in between. CDR3 length: 16 residues. For the CDR3, the DNA is TGTGCCAGCAAAAATGGGTGGAGGAGCTCTGGAAACACCATATATTTT. Its protein is CASKNGWRSSGNTIYF.

The V call is TRBV19, the J call TRBJ1-5; tentative D call: TRBD1 (5 bases). The germline V and J ends were trimmed by 3 bases and 7 bases, with 16 bases remaining between them. This CDR3 region has 15 residues. Germline V CDR1 and CDR2: LNHDA, SQIVND (reference sequence). The CDR3 sequence: CASSMGSGLDQPQHF. For the CDR3, the DNA is TGTGCCAGTAGTATGGGGTCAGGGCTGGACCAGCCCCAGCATTTT.

This clone was detected only a few times. The chain has TRBV4-1 and TRBJ1-2, with 9 bases matching TRBD1. Per the germline V gene, CDR1 is MGHRA and CDR2 is YSYEKL. The CDR3 contains 17 residues. V trimming: 0 bases; J trimming: 6 bases; junction bases outside the gene matches: 11. CDR3 protein: CASSQEEEIRDRDGYTF. For the CDR3, the DNA is TGCGCCAGCAGCCAAGAGGAGGAAATCCGGGACAGGGATGGCTACACCTTC.

This clone appeared a few times. This chain connects TRBV5-1 to TRBJ2-7; tentatively, D is TRBD1 (5 bases). Deletions cut 2 bases from V and 0 bases from J, with 15 bases between. The CDR3 has 16 residues. Germline V gives CDR1 SGHRS, CDR2 YFSETQ. The CDR3 nucleotides read TGCGCCAGCAGCTTTGACCAGGGTAGAAGCTCCTACGAGCAGTACTTC. Its translation: CASSFDQGRSSYEQYF.

The chain employs TRBV9 and TRBJ1-2; TRBD1 aligns across 8 bases. Germline CDR1 is SGDLS and CDR2 is YYNGEE. After removal of 5 bases from V and 6 bases from J, the junction contained 9 bases not matched to a gene. The CDR3 sequence is 14 residues long. This chain's CDR3 is CASSPNPGQDGYTF. Here the CDR3 DNA reads TGTGCCAGCAGTCCTAATCCGGGACAGGATGGCTACACCTTC.